This T cell receptor beta chain was sequenced during a study of cytomegalovirus exposure and HLA in healthy donors. The PCR employed 60 Vbeta primers together with 13 Jbeta primers. Clones were sequenced by immunoSEQ multiplex PCR, and TCRdb holds only the in-frame ones, with some missing. The sample lists 72,000 or so clones, roughly four fifths occurring once. All the people who gave samples were healthy bone marrow donors. Germline lookup yields CDR1 MDHEN and CDR2 SYDVKM. V was clipped by 2 bases and J by 5 bases; unmatched bases: 5. The CDR3 runs 14 residues. This chain connects TRBV28 to TRBJ1-1; 7 positions agree with TRBD1. This TCR came from a woman aged 30 to 39 in good health and CMV-seropositive. The source material was PBMCs. The CDR3 region is CASSLIGGGTEAFF. DNA for the CDR3: TGTGCCAGCAGTTTAATAGGGGGCGGGACTGAAGCTTTCTTT.